This paragraph covers one TCR beta chain sequence. The data were produced by immunoSEQ multiplex PCR, yet TCRdb's version contains in-frame clones alone and is incomplete. The sample has over 60,000 clones; approximately 93% are singletons. The data derive from a study of technical replicates of blood from several donors. The CDR3 is 13 amino acids. CDR1 SEHNR and CDR2 FQNEAQ come from the germline V gene (reference sequence). V was trimmed by 3 bases and J by 8 bases, leaving 10 bases between them. Sequenced input: T cells isolated from PBMCs. The rearrangement joins TRBV7-9 to TRBJ1-4; the D gene is possibly TRBD1 (6 bases). The TCR was taken from a human donor in good health. The CDR3 DNA is TGTGCCAGCAGCTTTTCAGGGGAGGAAAAACTGTTTTTT. Translated, it gives CASSFSGEEKLFF.